One and the same sample provided the 21 T cell receptor beta chains below, sequenced in a study of human T cells and chemical hapten exposure. Time point of the sample: pre-sensitization, week 0. The treatment was: therapeutic diphenylcyclopropenone sensitization with weekly scalp DPC. TCRdb recomputed calls from the RACE reads with MiXCR, one row per CDR3 protein. The sample lists more than 70,000 distinct CDR3 sequences; about 8.5% were seen once. The specimen was whole blood, collected in connection with sensitization to the hapten diphenylcyclopropenone (DPC). Receptors originate from a man between 40 and 49 years old with alopecia areata. Some clones in this sample may be carry-over from other donors' samples.

The chain couples TRBV7-9 to TRBJ2-1; tentatively, D is TRBD1 or TRBD2 (5 bases each). The CDR3 consists of 16 residues. The germline V and J ends were trimmed by 1 base and 10 bases, with 20 bases remaining between them. CDR1 and CDR2 from the germline V gene are SEHNR and FQNEAQ (reference sequence). The CDR3 protein is CASSLVAGTLEQEQFF. DNA for the CDR3: TGTGCCAGCAGCTTAGTGGCCGGGACCTTGGAACAGGAGCAGTTCTTC.

This clonotype was picked up a small number of times. V usage is TRBV27 and J usage is TRBJ1-5; D is uncertain. Germline V gene lookup returns CDR1 MNHEY and CDR2 SMNVEV (reference sequence). The V end lost 3 bases, the J end lost 5 bases, and 8 bases lay between the germline ends. This CDR3 region has 13 residues. CDR3 nucleotide sequence: TGTGCCAGCAGTTTCGAGGGCGATCAGCCCCAGCATTTT. Translated: CASSFEGDQPQHF.

Only a few counts were recorded for this clonotype. The chain carries TRBV11-3 and TRBJ2-7; D not certain. Germline lookup yields CDR1 SGHNT and CDR2 YENEEA. V was clipped by 0 bases and J by 2 bases, with 14 bases between them. The CDR3 is 16 amino acids. The CDR3 DNA sequence: TGTGCCAGCAGCTTAGAGACTCGGACGGACCCCTACGAGCAGTACGTC. Protein sequence: CASSLETRTDPYEQYV.

This sequence joins TRBV20-1 and TRBJ2-3; D call uncertain. Germline CDR1 reads DFQATT; CDR2 reads SNEGSKA (reference sequence). The length of the CDR3 is 13 residues. V lost 5 bases to trimming and J lost 2 bases, with 11 bases between them. CDR3 sequence: CSAPHGITDTQYF. In nucleotides, the CDR3 is TGCAGTGCTCCACATGGTATCACAGATACGCAGTATTTT.

The chain has TRBV20-1 and TRBJ2-3, with D perhaps being TRBD1 or TRBD2 (5 bases each). This CDR3 is 14 amino acids long. The V and J ends lost 6 bases and 4 bases respectively, with 17 bases between them. CDR1 and CDR2 from the germline V gene are DFQATT and SNEGSKA (reference sequence). CDR3 nucleotides: TGCAGTGCCCAGCAGGACACGGGGCCAGATACGCAGTATTTT. Amino acid sequence: CSAQQDTGPDTQYF.

This clonotype was observed at least ten times. This chain joins TRBV29-1 and TRBJ2-5; D may correspond to TRBD1 or TRBD2 (5 bases each). The CDR3 is 16 residues long. The germline V gene encodes CDR1 SQVTM and CDR2 ANQGSEA. V lost 1 base to trimming and J lost 0 bases, with 15 bases between them. CDR3: CSVEGGIRGNQETQYF. The CDR3 DNA follows: TGCAGCGTTGAAGGGGGGATTAGAGGAAACCAAGAGACCCAGTACTTC.

This clonotype turned up a few times. The rearrangement uses TRBV20-1 and TRBJ2-3; 13 positions match TRBD2. The V and J ends lost 6 bases and 6 bases, in that order; junction bases with no gene match: 9. Germline-derived CDR1 and CDR2 are DFQATT and SNEGSKA (reference sequence). There are 15 residues in the CDR3. CDR3 sequence reads: CSAGGLAGVSDTQYF. CDR3 DNA: TGCAGTGCGGGAGGACTAGCGGGAGTATCTGATACGCAGTATTTT.

This clonotype was observed a handful of times. The chain recombines TRBV20-1 with TRBJ1-5, with 10 nucleotides matching TRBD1. This CDR3 contains 16 residues. Trimming took 0 bases from V and 5 from J; bases not matched to a gene: 7. The germline V gene encodes CDR1 DFQATT and CDR2 SNEGSKA (reference sequence). CDR3: CSARDGDRGTDQPQHF. The CDR3 DNA is TGCAGTGCTAGAGATGGGGACAGGGGAACGGATCAGCCCCAGCATTTT.

This clonotype has at least ten counts. In DNA, the CDR3 is TGTGCCAGCAGCTCCTTGGGGACGGAGGTCTATGGCTACACCTTC. Encoded protein: CASSSLGTEVYGYTF. This rearrangement joins TRBV5-6 to TRBJ1-2, with a weak D call TRBD1 (5 bases). Germline V lookup: CDR1 SGHDT, CDR2 YYEEEE. Trimming left V 3 bases short and J 4 bases short, with 16 bases between. This CDR3 has 15 residues.

This clonotype was detected many times. The V gene is TRBV19, the J gene TRBJ2-2; D is ambiguous. The ends were cut back, 7 bases at V and 5 bases at J, with 8 bases in the middle. The CDR3 extends over 12 amino acids. Germline V gives CDR1 LNHDA, CDR2 SQIVND (reference sequence). CDR3 DNA: TGTGCCAGTAAGCGTAGGACCGGGGAGCTGTTTTTT. Its protein product is CASKRRTGELFF.

This clonotype was observed a handful of times. The chain uses TRBV20-1 and TRBJ2-1; D gene unclear. Germline CDR1 and CDR2: DFQATT and SNEGSKA (reference sequence). The V and J ends lost 0 bases and 4 bases respectively, with 13 bases between them. This CDR3 is built from 15 residues. Here the CDR3 DNA reads TGCAGTGCTAGAGACCCAGATAAAGTATACAATGAGCAGTTCTTC. This translates into CSARDPDKVYNEQFF.

This clonotype has a count of ten or more. The V call is TRBV25-1, the J call TRBJ2-2; D not certain. The germline V gene encodes CDR1 MGHDK and CDR2 SYGVNS. The CDR3 length is 14 residues. V lost 4 bases, J lost 2 bases, and 8 bases lay in between. CDR3 sequence: CASSAVGNTGELFF. The CDR3 DNA sequence: TGTGCCAGCAGTGCGGTCGGAAACACCGGGGAGCTGTTTTTT.

The chain is built from TRBV12-3 or TRBV12-4 and TRBJ2-3; D could derive from TRBD1 or TRBD2 (5 bases each). The CDR3 is 14 residues long. The ends were cut back, 4 bases at V and 1 base at J, with 9 bases in the middle. CDR3 nucleotides: TGTGCCAGCAGTTACGGGGCGGGCACAGATACGCAGTATTTT. As protein: CASSYGAGTDTQYF.

This clonotype was recorded many times. V usage is TRBV29-1 and J usage is TRBJ2-5; a weak D match, TRBD2 (7 bases). The CDR3 has 15 residues. V lost 6 bases and J lost 5, with 22 bases in between. Looked up from germline, CDR1 is SQVTM and CDR2 is ANQGSEA. The CDR3 loop reads CSVPPGGGAWETQYF. The CDR3 DNA reads as TGCAGCGTCCCGCCCGGAGGGGGGGCATGGGAGACCCAGTACTTC.

This clonotype was detected a few times. The chain uses TRBV24-1 and TRBJ2-7; TRBD1 aligns across 7 bases. Trimming cost V 5 bases and J 1 base; bases outside gene matches: 7. CDR1 is KGHDR, CDR2 SFDVKD, per germline. The length of the CDR3 is 15 residues. The CDR3 loop reads CATSAGTAPSYEQYF. The CDR3, as DNA: TGTGCCACCAGTGCCGGGACAGCTCCATCCTACGAGCAGTACTTC.

The table lists this clonotype with many counts. This sequence joins TRBV5-1 and TRBJ2-5; D may be TRBD2 (6 bases). This CDR3 has 15 amino acids. V was clipped by 0 bases and J by 4 bases, with 13 bases between them. Per germline, CDR1 SGHRS and CDR2 YFSETQ. Written as DNA, the CDR3 is TGCGCCAGCAGCTTGGCTTGGGGAGGAGGAGAGACCCAGTACTTC. Its protein is CASSLAWGGGETQYF.

This clonotype was seen a few times. The chain has TRBV2 and TRBJ2-1, with 11 nucleotides matching TRBD2. V lost 0 bases and J lost 7; bases outside the gene matches: 5. The CDR3 is made up of 16 amino acids. Germline V gene lookup returns CDR1 SNHLY and CDR2 FYNNEI. The CDR3 is CASSEALGLAGNEQFF. CDR3 coding DNA: TGTGCCAGCAGTGAAGCGCTTGGACTAGCGGGTAATGAGCAGTTCTTC. The complete variable domain, with remaining parts taken from reference TRBV2 and TRBJ2-1, reads EPEVTQTPSHQVTQMGQEVILRCVPISNHLYFYWYRQILGQKVEFLVSFYNNEISEKSEIFDDQFSVERPDGSNFTLKIRSTKLEDSAMYFCASSEALGLAGNEQFFGPGTRLTVL.

This clonotype turned up a few times. The chain recombines TRBV20-1 with TRBJ1-6; D may be TRBD1 (6 bases). V was shortened by 6 bases and J by 6 bases, with 12 bases between the two germline ends. CDR3 length equals 13 residues. The germline CDR1 and CDR2 sequences are DFQATT and SNEGSKA (reference sequence). CDR3 in DNA: TGCAGTGCCGCACCCAGGGGTAATTCACCCCTCCACTTT. Translation gives CSAAPRGNSPLHF.

The chain combines TRBV3-1 with TRBJ2-3; D uncertain. V shed 1 base and J shed 0 bases, with 11 bases lying between them. Per germline, CDR1 LGHDT and CDR2 YNNKEL (reference sequence). The CDR3 length is 16 residues. In DNA form, the CDR3 reads TGTGCCAGCAGCCAAGGTGTGGGATTGAGCACAGATACGCAGTATTTT. Its protein product is CASSQGVGLSTDTQYF.

V gene TRBV28 combines with J gene TRBJ1-6; no firm D call. V was shortened by 1 base and J by 6 bases, with 7 bases between the two germline ends. The CDR3 length is 14 residues. Germline lookup yields CDR1 MDHEN and CDR2 SYDVKM. CDR3 coding DNA: TGTGCCAGCAGTTTATCAGGAATTAATTCACCCCTCCACTTT. Protein: CASSLSGINSPLHF.

This clonotype was observed a handful of times. The V call is TRBV5-1, the J call TRBJ2-7; no firm D call. Trimming pared 0 bases from V and 6 bases from J, leaving 10 bases between. CDR3 length equals 13 residues. The germline V gene has CDR1 SGHRS and CDR2 YFSETQ. The CDR3 sequence: CASSLAFDAEQYV. DNA of the CDR3: TGCGCCAGCAGCTTGGCTTTCGATGCCGAGCAGTACGTC.